The rows below give T cell receptor beta chains drawn from one sample of a study of cytomegalovirus exposure and HLA in healthy donors. Profiled with immunoSEQ multiplex PCR; TCRdb holds only in-frame clones, not every one. This repertoire comprises 70,000 to 100,000 clones; its ten largest clones make up 3.8%. Sequenced: PBMCs. The receptors originated from a man between 18 and 29 years old in good health and CMV-seropositive. The CDR3 runs from the conserved cysteine through the conserved F or W. D genes are given only for firm matches.

J gene: TRBJ2-1; CDR3 length: 13; D gene: TRBD1; V gene: TRBV29-1; CDR3 DNA: TGCAGCGTCAAGGGACAGGGGGCTGTTGAGCAGTTCTTC; CDR3 protein: CSVKGQGAVEQFF
J gene: TRBJ2-5; CDR3 length: 12; D gene: -; V gene: TRBV29-1; CDR3 DNA: TGCAGCGTGGCCGGGTCCCAAGAGACCCAGTACTTC; CDR3 protein: CSVAGSQETQYF
J gene: TRBJ1-1; CDR3 length: 17; D gene: TRBD1; V gene: TRBV4-1; CDR3 DNA: TGCGCCAGCAGCCAGGCTTGGACAGGGGGCGGTAAGGCTGAAGCTTTCTTT; CDR3 protein: CASSQAWTGGGKAEAFF
J gene: TRBJ2-1; CDR3 length: 11; D gene: -; V gene: TRBV5-6; CDR3 DNA: TGTGCCAGCAGCTTAGAGAATGAGCAGTTCTTC; CDR3 protein: CASSLENEQFF
J gene: TRBJ1-1; CDR3 length: 16; D gene: TRBD1; V gene: TRBV7-9; CDR3 DNA: TGTGCCAGCAGCCCGAGCACAGGGGGCGACCCCACTGAAGCTTTCTTT; CDR3 protein: CASSPSTGGDPTEAFF
J gene: TRBJ1-2; CDR3 length: 14; D gene: TRBD1; V gene: TRBV25-1; CDR3 DNA: TGTGCCAGCAGTGAACCGGACAGGCGAGGAGGCTACACCTTC; CDR3 protein: CASSEPDRRGGYTF
J gene: TRBJ1-1; CDR3 length: 14; D gene: TRBD1; V gene: TRBV5-1; CDR3 DNA: TGCGCCAGCAGCCAAGGGGGCCTCTACCCCGAAGCTTTCTTT; CDR3 protein: CASSQGGLYPEAFF
J gene: TRBJ2-3; CDR3 length: 13; D gene: -; V gene: TRBV5-1; CDR3 DNA: TGCGCCAGCAGCTTGCCCTCCACAGATACGCAGTATTTT; CDR3 protein: CASSLPSTDTQYF
J gene: TRBJ1-1; CDR3 length: 14; D gene: -; V gene: TRBV6-5; CDR3 DNA: TGTGCCAGCAGTCGGACTCAAGCGAACACTGAAGCTTTCTTT; CDR3 protein: CASSRTQANTEAFF
J gene: TRBJ1-2; CDR3 length: 14; D gene: -; V gene: TRBV28; CDR3 DNA: TGTGCCAGCAGTTTACCACAGGGTGGCTATGGCTACACCTTC; CDR3 protein: CASSLPQGGYGYTF
J gene: TRBJ2-2; CDR3 length: 15; D gene: -; V gene: TRBV23-1; CDR3 DNA: TGCGCCAGCAGTCAATCCACCAGGGATGTCAGGGAGCTGTTTTTT; CDR3 protein: CASSQSTRDVRELFF
J gene: TRBJ2-2; CDR3 length: 16; D gene: -; V gene: TRBV10-3; CDR3 DNA: TGTGCCATCAGTGACCCCCCGGACAGTTATACCGGGGAGCTGTTTTTT; CDR3 protein: CAISDPPDSYTGELFF
J gene: TRBJ2-5; CDR3 length: 13; D gene: -; V gene: TRBV5-6; CDR3 DNA: TGTGCCAGCAGCTTGGGGCAGGGGGAGACCCAGTACTTC; CDR3 protein: CASSLGQGETQYF
J gene: TRBJ1-1; CDR3 length: 16; D gene: -; V gene: TRBV5-6; CDR3 DNA: TGTGCCAGCAGCTGGGGGGGTCAGGCCCTAGGGTCTGAAGCTTTCTTT; CDR3 protein: CASSWGGQALGSEAFF
J gene: TRBJ2-3; CDR3 length: 14; D gene: TRBD1; V gene: TRBV28; CDR3 DNA: TGTGCCAGCAGTTTTGAGGGGGCCGTAGATACGCAGTATTTT; CDR3 protein: CASSFEGAVDTQYF
J gene: TRBJ1-5; CDR3 length: 12; D gene: -; V gene: TRBV6-1; CDR3 DNA: TGTGCCAGCAGCCCACAACCAGGGCCCCAGCATTTT; CDR3 protein: CASSPQPGPQHF
J gene: TRBJ1-2; CDR3 length: 14; D gene: -; V gene: TRBV25-1; CDR3 DNA: TGTGCCAGCAGTGAATTTGAAGGCGGCTATGGCTACACCTTC; CDR3 protein: CASSEFEGGYGYTF
J gene: TRBJ2-7; CDR3 length: 15; D gene: TRBD1; V gene: TRBV27; CDR3 DNA: TGTGCCAGCAGTTACGGGACAGGGGACTACGAAGAGCAGTACTTC; CDR3 protein: CASSYGTGDYEEQYF
J gene: TRBJ2-5; CDR3 length: 17; D gene: TRBD2; V gene: TRBV27; CDR3 DNA: TGTGCCAGCAGTTTTAGCGGGAGTCGGCAGGGACAAGAGACCCAGTACTTC; CDR3 protein: CASSFSGSRQGQETQYF
J gene: TRBJ1-1; CDR3 length: 15; D gene: -; V gene: TRBV15; CDR3 DNA: TGTGCCACCAGCAGAGGGGGGGGTGGGAACACTGAAGCTTTCTTT; CDR3 protein: CATSRGGGGNTEAFF
J gene: TRBJ1-6; CDR3 length: 14; D gene: -; V gene: TRBV5-4; CDR3 DNA: TGTGCCAGCAGCTTCAGTGGAGTTTTAGCACCCCTCCACTTT; CDR3 protein: CASSFSGVLAPLHF
J gene: TRBJ1-4; CDR3 length: 13; D gene: TRBD1; V gene: TRBV6-1; CDR3 DNA: TGTGCCACCGACAGGGGGCCGGATGAAAAACTGTTTTTT; CDR3 protein: CATDRGPDEKLFF
J gene: TRBJ1-1; CDR3 length: 14; D gene: -; V gene: TRBV5-3; CDR3 DNA: TGTGCCAGAAGCTACGGGACTCCCAGCACTGAAGCTTTCTTT; CDR3 protein: CARSYGTPSTEAFF
J gene: TRBJ2-3; CDR3 length: 15; D gene: TRBD2; V gene: TRBV2; CDR3 DNA: TGTGCCAGCAGTACCGGACTAGCCAACACAGATACGCAGTATTTT; CDR3 protein: CASSTGLANTDTQYF
J gene: TRBJ2-7; CDR3 length: 16; D gene: -; V gene: TRBV5-4; CDR3 DNA: TGTGCCAGCAGCCGTGAGGATTCGACAGACTCCTACGAGCAGTACTTC; CDR3 protein: CASSREDSTDSYEQYF
J gene: TRBJ2-3; CDR3 length: 17; D gene: TRBD1; V gene: TRBV10-3; CDR3 DNA: TGTGCCATCAGTATCATCCGGGACAGGGTAAGCACAGATACGCAGTATTTT; CDR3 protein: CAISIIRDRVSTDTQYF
J gene: TRBJ2-3; CDR3 length: 12; D gene: -; V gene: TRBV7-9; CDR3 DNA: TGTGCCAGCAGCTTAGATGACAATACGCAGTATTTT; CDR3 protein: CASSLDDNTQYF
J gene: TRBJ1-5; CDR3 length: 14; D gene: -; V gene: TRBV4-1; CDR3 DNA: TGCGCCAGCAGCCAAGATTCCGGTGATCAGCCCCAGCATTTT; CDR3 protein: CASSQDSGDQPQHF
J gene: TRBJ2-5; CDR3 length: 14; D gene: TRBD1; V gene: TRBV5-6; CDR3 DNA: TGTGCCAGCAGCTTGGGACAGGGTTTGGGGACCCAGTACTTC; CDR3 protein: CASSLGQGLGTQYF
J gene: TRBJ2-7; CDR3 length: 15; D gene: TRBD2; V gene: TRBV4-1; CDR3 DNA: TGCGCCAGCAGGTCTACTAGCGGCCGCTCCTACGAGCAGTACTTC; CDR3 protein: CASRSTSGRSYEQYF
J gene: TRBJ1-3; CDR3 length: 16; D gene: -; V gene: TRBV5-1; CDR3 DNA: TGCGCCAGCAGCTCCGACAACCTCCTCTCTGGAAACACCATATATTTT; CDR3 protein: CASSSDNLLSGNTIYF
J gene: TRBJ2-7; CDR3 length: 13; D gene: -; V gene: TRBV9; CDR3 DNA: TGTGCCAGCAGCGCCACCGACAGCCTCGAGCAGTACTTC; CDR3 protein: CASSATDSLEQYF